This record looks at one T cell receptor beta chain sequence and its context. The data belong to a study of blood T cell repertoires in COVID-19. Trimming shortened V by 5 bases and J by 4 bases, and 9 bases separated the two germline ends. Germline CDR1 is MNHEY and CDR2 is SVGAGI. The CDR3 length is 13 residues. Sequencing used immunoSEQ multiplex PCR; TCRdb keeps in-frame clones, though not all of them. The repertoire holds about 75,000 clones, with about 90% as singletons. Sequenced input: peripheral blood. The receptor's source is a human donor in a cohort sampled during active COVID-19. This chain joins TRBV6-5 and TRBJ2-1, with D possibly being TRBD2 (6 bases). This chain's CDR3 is CASSTREYNEQFF. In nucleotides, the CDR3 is TGTGCCAGCAGTACCCGGGAGTACAATGAGCAGTTCTTC.